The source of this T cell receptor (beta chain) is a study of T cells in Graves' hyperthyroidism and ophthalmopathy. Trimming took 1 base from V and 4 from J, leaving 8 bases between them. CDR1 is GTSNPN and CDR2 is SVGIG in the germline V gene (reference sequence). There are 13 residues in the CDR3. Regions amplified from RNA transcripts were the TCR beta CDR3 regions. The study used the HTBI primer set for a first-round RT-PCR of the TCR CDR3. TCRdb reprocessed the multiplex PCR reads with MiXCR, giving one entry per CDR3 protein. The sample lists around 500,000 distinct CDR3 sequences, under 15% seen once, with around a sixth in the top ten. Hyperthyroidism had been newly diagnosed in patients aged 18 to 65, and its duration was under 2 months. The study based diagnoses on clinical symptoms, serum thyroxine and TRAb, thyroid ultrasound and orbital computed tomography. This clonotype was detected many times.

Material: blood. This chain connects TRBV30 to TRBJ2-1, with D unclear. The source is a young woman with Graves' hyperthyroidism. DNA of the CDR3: TGTGCCTGGAGTGCGACCGGATACAATGAGCAGTTCTTC. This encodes CAWSATGYNEQFF.